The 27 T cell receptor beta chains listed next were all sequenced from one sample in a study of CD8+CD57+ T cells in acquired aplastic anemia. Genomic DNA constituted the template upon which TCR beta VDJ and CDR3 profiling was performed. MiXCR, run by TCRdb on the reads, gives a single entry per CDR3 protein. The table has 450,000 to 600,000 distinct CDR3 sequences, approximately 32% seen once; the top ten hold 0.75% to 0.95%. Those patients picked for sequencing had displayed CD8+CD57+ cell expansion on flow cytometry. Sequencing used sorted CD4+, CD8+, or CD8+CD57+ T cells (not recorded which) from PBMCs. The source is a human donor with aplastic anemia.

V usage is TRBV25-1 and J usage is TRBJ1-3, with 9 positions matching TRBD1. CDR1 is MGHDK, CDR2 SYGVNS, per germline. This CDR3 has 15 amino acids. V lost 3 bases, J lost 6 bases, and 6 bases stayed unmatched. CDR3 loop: CASSDPQGAENTIYF. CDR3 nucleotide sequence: TGTGCCAGCAGTGACCCACAGGGGGCGGAAAACACCATATATTTT.

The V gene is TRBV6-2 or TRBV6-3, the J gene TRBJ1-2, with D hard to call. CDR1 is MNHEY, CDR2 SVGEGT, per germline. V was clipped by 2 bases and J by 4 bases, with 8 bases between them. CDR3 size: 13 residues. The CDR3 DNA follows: TGTGCCAGCAGTTACGTGCTGGTCTATGGCTACACCTTC. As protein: CASSYVLVYGYTF.

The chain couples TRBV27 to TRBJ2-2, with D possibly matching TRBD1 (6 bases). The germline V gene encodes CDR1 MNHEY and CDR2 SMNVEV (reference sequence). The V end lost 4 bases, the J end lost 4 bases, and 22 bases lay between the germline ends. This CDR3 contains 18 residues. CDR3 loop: CASSYTPGTSPGTGELFF. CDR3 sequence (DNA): TGTGCCAGCAGTTATACCCCCGGGACATCCCCAGGCACCGGGGAGCTGTTTTTT.

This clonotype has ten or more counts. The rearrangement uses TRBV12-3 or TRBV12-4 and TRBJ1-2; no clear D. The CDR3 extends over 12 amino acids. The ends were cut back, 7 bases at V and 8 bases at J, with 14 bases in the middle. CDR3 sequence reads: CASKLGAQGYTF. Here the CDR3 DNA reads TGTGCCAGCAAATTAGGCGCGCAGGGCTACACCTTC.

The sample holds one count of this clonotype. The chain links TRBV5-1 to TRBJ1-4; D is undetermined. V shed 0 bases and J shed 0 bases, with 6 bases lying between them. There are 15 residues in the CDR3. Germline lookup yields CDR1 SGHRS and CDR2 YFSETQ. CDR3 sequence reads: CASSLGRSTNEKLFF. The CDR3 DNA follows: TGCGCCAGCAGCTTGGGACGGTCAACTAATGAAAAACTGTTTTTT. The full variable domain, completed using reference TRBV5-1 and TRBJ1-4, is KAGVTQTPRYLIKTRGQQVTLSCSPISGHRSVSWYQQTPGQGLQFLFEYFSETQRNKGNFPGRFSGRQFSNSRSEMNVSTLELGDSALYLCASSLGRSTNEKLFFGSGTQLSVL.

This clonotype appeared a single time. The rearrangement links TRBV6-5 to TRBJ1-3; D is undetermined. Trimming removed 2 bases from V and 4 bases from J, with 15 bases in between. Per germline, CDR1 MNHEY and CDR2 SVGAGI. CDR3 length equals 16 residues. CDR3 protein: CASSYRQAARGNTIYF. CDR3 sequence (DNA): TGTGCCAGCAGTTACCGGCAGGCGGCAAGAGGAAACACCATATATTTT.

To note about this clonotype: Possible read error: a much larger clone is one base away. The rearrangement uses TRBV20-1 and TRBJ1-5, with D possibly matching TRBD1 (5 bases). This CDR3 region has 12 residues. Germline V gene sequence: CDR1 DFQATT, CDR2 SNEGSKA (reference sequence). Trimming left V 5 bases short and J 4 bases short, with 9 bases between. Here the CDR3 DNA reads TGCAGTGCTCTGAGGGGAAATCAGCCCCAGCATTTT. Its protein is CSALRGNQPQHF.

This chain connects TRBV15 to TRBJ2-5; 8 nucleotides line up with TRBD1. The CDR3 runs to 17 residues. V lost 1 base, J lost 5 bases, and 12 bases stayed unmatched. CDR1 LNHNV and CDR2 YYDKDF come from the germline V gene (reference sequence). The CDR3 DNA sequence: TGTGCCACCAGCAGAGGATGGAGCAGGGGGCGTGTGGAGACCCAGTACTTC. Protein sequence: CATSRGWSRGRVETQYF.

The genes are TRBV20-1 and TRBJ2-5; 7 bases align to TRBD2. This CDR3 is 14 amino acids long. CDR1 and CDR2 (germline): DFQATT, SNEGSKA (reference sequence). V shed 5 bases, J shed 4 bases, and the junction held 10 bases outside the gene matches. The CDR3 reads CSADGGGPGETQYF. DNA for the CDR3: TGCAGTGCTGACGGGGGAGGGCCGGGAGAGACCCAGTACTTC.

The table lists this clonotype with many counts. DNA for the CDR3: TGTGCCACCAGTGCCCCTTTGGGGGAGACCCAGTACTTC. This translates into CATSAPLGETQYF. The chain recombines TRBV24-1 with TRBJ2-5; D is unresolved. Germline CDR1 is KGHDR and CDR2 is SFDVKD. The CDR3 is made up of 13 amino acids. The V end was cut by 5 bases, the J end by 5 bases, with 11 bases between.

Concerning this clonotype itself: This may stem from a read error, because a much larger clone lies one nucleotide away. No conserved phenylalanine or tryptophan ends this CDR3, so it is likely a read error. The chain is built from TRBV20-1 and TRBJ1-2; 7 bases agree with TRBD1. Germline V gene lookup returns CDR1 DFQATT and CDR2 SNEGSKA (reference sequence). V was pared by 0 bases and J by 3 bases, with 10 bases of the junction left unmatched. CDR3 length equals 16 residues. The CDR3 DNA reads TGCAGTGCTAGAGAGCTGTTAGCAGGGGGTGACTATGGCTACACCCTC. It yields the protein CSARELLAGGDYGYTL.

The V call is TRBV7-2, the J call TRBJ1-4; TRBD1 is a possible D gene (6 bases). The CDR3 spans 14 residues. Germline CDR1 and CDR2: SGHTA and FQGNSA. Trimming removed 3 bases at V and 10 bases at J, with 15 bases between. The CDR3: CASSLVGGEAKLFF. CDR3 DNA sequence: TGTGCCAGCAGCTTGGTAGGGGGAGAAGCAAAACTGTTTTTT.

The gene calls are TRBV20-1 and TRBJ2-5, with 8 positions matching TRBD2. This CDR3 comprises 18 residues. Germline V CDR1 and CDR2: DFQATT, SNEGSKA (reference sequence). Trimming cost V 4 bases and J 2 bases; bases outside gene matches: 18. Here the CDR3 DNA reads TGCAGTGCTACAGGACCTTCGCGGGATAGCGGGGAACAAGAGACCCAGTACTTC. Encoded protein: CSATGPSRDSGEQETQYF.

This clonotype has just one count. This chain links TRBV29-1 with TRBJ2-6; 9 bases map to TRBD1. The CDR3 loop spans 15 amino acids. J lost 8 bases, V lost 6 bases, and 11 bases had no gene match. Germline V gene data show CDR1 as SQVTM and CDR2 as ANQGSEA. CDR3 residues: CSVGQGHSPPNVLTF. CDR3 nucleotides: TGCAGCGTGGGACAGGGTCATTCCCCCCCCAACGTCCTGACTTTC. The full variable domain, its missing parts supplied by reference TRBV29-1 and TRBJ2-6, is SAVISQKPSRDICQRGTSLTIQCQVDSQVTMMFWYRQQPGQSLTLIATANQGSEATYESGFVIDKFPISRPNLTFSTLTVSNMSPEDSSIYLCSVGQGHSPPNVLTFGAGSRLTVL.

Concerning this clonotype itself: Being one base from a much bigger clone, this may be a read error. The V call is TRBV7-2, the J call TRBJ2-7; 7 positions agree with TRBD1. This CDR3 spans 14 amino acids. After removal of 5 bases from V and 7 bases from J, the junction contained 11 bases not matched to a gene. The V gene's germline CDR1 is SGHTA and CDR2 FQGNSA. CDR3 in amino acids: CASSLRDRVTEQYF. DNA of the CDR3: TGTGCCAGCAGCCTCCGGGACAGAGTTACGGAGCAGTACTTC.

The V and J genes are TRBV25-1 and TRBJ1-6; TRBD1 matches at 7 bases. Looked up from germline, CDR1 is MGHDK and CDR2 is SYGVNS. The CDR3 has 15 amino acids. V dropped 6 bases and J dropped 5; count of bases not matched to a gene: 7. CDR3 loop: CASRNPGQNNSPLHF. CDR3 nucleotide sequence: TGTGCCAGCAGGAACCCGGGACAGAATAATTCACCCCTCCACTTT.

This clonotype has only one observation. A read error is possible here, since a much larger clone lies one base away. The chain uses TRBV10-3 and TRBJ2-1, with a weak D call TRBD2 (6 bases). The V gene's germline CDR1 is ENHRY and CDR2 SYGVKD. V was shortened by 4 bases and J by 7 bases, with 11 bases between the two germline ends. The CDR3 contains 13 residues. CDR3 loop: CAISAGGKNEQFF. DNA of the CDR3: TGTGCCATCAGTGCGGGCGGGAAAAATGAGCAGTTCTTC.

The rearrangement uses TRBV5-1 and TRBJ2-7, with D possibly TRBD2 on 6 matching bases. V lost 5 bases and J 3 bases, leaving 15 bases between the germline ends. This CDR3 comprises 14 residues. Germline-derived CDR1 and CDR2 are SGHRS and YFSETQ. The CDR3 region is CASRGGTANYEQYF. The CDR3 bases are TGCGCCAGCAGGGGCGGGACGGCTAACTACGAGCAGTACTTC.

CDR3 loop: CASRTNSNTIYF. The CDR3 bases are TGTGCCAGCAGGACTAACTCGAACACCATATATTTT. The chain has TRBV2 and TRBJ1-3; D uncertain. Trimming took off 6 bases at V and 7 bases at J, with 10 bases between the two ends. Per germline, CDR1 SNHLY and CDR2 FYNNEI. This CDR3 is 12 amino acids long.

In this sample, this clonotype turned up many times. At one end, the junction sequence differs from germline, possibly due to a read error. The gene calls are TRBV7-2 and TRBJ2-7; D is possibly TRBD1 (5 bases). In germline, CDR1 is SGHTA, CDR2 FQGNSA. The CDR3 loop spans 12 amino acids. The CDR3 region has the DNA TGTGCCAGCACCGAAGGGGCTCGACAACATGACTTC. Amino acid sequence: CASTEGARQHDF.

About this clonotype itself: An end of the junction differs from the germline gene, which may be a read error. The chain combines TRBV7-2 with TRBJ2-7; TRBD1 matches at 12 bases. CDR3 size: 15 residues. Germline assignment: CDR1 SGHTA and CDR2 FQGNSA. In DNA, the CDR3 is TGTGCCAGCAGCTTGGGGACAGGGGGCTCCCACGAGCAGTACTTC. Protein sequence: CASSLGTGGSHEQYF.

CDR3 region: CATSREPGAREQYF. CDR3 sequence (DNA): TGTGCCACCAGCAGAGAACCAGGGGCGAGGGAGCAGTACTTC. V usage is TRBV15 and J usage is TRBJ2-7; TRBD1 might be the D (6 bases). This CDR3 has 14 amino acids. Trimming cost V 0 bases and J 7 bases, with 13 bases left between them. In germline, CDR1 is LNHNV, CDR2 YYDKDF (reference sequence).

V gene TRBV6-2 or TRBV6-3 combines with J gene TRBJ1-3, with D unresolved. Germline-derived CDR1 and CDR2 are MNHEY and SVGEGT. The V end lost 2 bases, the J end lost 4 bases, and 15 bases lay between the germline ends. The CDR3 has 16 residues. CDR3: CASSYHPMISGNTIYF. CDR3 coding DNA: TGTGCCAGCAGTTACCATCCCATGATCTCCGGAAACACCATATATTTT.

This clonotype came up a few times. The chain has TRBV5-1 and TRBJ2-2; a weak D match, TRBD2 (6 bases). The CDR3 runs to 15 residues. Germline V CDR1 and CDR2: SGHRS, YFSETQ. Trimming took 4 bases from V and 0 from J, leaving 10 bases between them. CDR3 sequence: CASSRDSPNTGELFF. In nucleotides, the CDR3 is TGCGCCAGCAGCCGGGACTCTCCGAACACCGGGGAGCTGTTTTTT.

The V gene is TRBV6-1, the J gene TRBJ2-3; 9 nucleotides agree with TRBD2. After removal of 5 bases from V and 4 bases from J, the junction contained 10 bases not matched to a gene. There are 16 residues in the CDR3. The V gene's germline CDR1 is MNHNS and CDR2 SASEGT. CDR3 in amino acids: CASSQLSGRGSDTQYF. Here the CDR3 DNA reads TGTGCCAGCAGTCAACTTAGCGGGAGAGGATCAGATACGCAGTATTTT.

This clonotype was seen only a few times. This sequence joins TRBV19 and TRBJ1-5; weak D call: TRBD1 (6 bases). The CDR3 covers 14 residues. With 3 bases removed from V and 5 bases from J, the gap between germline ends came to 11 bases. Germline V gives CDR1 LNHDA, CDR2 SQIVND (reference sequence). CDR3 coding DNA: TGTGCCAGTAGTATTGTCGGGGGCGATCAGCCCCAGCATTTT. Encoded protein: CASSIVGGDQPQHF.

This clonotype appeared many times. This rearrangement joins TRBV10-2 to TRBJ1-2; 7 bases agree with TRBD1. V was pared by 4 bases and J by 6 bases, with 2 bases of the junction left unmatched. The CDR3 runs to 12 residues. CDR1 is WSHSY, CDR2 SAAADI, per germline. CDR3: CASSVTGDGYTF. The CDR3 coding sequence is TGCGCCAGCAGTGTTACAGGGGATGGCTACACCTTC.